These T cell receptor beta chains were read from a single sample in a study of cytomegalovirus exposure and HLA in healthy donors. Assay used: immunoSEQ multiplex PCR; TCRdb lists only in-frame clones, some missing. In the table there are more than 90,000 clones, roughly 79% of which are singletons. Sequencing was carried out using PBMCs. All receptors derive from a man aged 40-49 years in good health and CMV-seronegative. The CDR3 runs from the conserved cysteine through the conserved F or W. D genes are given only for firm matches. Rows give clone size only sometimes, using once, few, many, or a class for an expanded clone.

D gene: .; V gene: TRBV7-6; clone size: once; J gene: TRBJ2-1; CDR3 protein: CASSFSFRQVYNEQFF; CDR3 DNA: TGTGCCAGCAGCTTTTCGTTCCGACAGGTCTACAATGAGCAGTTCTTC
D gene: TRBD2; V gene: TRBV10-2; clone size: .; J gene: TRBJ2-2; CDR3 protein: CASRVAGGAGELFF; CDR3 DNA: TGCGCCAGCAGGGTAGCGGGAGGGGCCGGGGAGCTGTTTTTT
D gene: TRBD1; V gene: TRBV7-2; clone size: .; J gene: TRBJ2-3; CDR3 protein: CASSSGQGGVLDF; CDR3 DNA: TGTGCCAGCAGCTCGGGACAGGGTGGGGTCTTGGATTTT
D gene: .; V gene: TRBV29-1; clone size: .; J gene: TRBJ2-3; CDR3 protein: CSVEGAVGDTQYF; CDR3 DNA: TGCAGCGTTGAAGGAGCGGTAGGAGATACGCAGTATTTT
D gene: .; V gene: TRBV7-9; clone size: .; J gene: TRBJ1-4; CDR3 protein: CASSLTGLTTNEKLFF; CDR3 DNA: TGTGCCAGCAGCTTAACAGGGTTAACAACTAATGAAAAACTGTTTTTT
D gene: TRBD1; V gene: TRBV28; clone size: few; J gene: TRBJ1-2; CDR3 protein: CASSLQRGRSYGYTF; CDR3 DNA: TGTGCCAGCAGTTTACAAAGGGGGCGCAGCTATGGCTACACCTTC
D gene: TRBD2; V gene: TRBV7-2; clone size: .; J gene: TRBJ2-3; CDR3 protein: CASILIVAGGREDTQYF; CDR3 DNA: TGTGCCAGCATCCTTATTGTAGCGGGAGGTCGGGAAGATACGCAGTATTTT
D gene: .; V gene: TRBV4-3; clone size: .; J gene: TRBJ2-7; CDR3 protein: CASSPVKDSYSYEQYF; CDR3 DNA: TGCGCCAGCAGCCCGGTGAAGGACAGCTACTCCTACGAGCAGTACTTC
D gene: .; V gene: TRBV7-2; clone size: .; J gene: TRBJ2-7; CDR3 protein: CASSLWWGGSSYEQYF; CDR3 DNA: TGTGCCAGCAGCTTATGGTGGGGCGGCAGCTCCTACGAGCAGTACTTC
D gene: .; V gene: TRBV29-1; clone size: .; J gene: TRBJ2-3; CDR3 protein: CSVEEATGTDTQYF; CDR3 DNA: TGCAGCGTTGAGGAGGCTACCGGCACAGATACGCAGTATTTT
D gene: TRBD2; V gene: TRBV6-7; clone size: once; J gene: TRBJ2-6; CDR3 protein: CASSLRGGERGANVLTF; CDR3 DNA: TGTGCCAGCAGTCTAAGGGGAGGGGAGAGAGGGGCCAACGTCCTGACTTTC
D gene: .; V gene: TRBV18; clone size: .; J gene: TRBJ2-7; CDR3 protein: CASSARDGEQYF; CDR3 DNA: TGTGCCAGCTCAGCTCGTGACGGGGAGCAGTACTTC
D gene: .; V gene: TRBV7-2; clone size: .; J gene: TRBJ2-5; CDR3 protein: CASSRVPLQQETQYF; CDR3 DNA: TGTGCCAGCAGCCGAGTTCCCCTTCAACAAGAGACCCAGTACTTC
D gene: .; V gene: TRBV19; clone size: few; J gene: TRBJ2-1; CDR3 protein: CATRTGISNEQFF; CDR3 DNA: TGTGCCACGAGAACAGGGATATCCAATGAGCAGTTCTTC
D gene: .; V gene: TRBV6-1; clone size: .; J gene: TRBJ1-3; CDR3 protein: CASSGEGLGGNTIYF; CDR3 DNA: TGTGCCAGCAGTGGGGAGGGACTCGGGGGAAACACCATATATTTT
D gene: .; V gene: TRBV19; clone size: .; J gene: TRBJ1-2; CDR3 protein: CASSMAAATGRIYGYTF; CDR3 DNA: TGTGCCAGTAGTATGGCCGCCGCGACAGGACGCATTTATGGCTACACCTTC
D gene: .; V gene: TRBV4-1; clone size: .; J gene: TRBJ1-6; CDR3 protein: CASSQIGHNSPLHF; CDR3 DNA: TGCGCCAGCAGCCAAATCGGACACAATTCACCCCTCCACTTT
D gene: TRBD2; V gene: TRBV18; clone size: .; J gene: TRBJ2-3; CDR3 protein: CASSLETSGGTDTQYF; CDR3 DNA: TGTGCCAGCTCACTGGAGACTAGCGGGGGCACAGATACGCAGTATTTT
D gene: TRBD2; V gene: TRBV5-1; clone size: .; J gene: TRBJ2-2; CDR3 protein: CASSSGLAGTGELFF; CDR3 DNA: TGCGCCAGCAGCTCGGGACTAGCGGGCACCGGGGAGCTGTTTTTT
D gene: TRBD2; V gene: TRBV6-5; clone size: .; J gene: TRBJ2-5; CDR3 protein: CASSSSGGPGQETQYF; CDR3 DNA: TGTGCCAGCAGTTCTAGCGGGGGGCCGGGTCAAGAGACCCAGTACTTC
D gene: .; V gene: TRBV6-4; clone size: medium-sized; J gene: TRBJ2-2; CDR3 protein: CASSPGLDTGELFF; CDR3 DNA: TGTGCCAGCAGTCCGGGACTTGACACCGGGGAGCTGTTTTTT
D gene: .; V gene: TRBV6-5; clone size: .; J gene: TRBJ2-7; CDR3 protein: CASSYSGRGVYEQYF; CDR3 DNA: TGTGCCAGCAGTTACTCCGGCAGGGGTGTCTACGAGCAGTACTTC
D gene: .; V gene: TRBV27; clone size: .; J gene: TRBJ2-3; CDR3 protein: CASSFWRRDTQYF; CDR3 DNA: TGTGCCAGCAGTTTTTGGCGGAGAGATACGCAGTATTTT
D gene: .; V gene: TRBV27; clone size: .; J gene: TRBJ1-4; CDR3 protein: CASSWVRDSEKLFF; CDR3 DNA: TGTGCCAGCAGTTGGGTCAGGGACTCTGAAAAACTGTTTTTT